The T cell receptor beta chain described here comes from a study of shared clonotypes between healthy human individuals. Naivety among CD8 cells was defined by CD45RO negativity and positive CCR7 selection, thereby excluding terminally differentiated effector memory CD45RA+ cells. The donors were adults (healthy and HIV-negative) with no recent acute infections or vaccinations. This clone occurred a few times. The CDR3 is 15 residues long. CDR1 and CDR2 from the germline V gene are MNHEY and SMNVEV (reference sequence). V was clipped by 5 bases and J by 5 bases, with 18 bases between them. Produced via immunoSEQ multiplex PCR; TCRdb's table is partial and in-frame only. The sample records around 2.1 million clones, about 93% being singletons.

The TCR sequence derives from a man aged 18 to 29 in good health. Some clones in this sample may be carry-over from other donors' samples. The rearrangement links TRBV27 to TRBJ1-1; a possible D gene is TRBD1 (6 bases). The material sequenced was naive CD8+ T cells from PBMCs. The CDR3 here is CASSLLGGAGTEAFF. In DNA form, the CDR3 reads TGTGCCAGCAGTCTTCTTGGGGGGGCGGGGACTGAAGCTTTCTTT.